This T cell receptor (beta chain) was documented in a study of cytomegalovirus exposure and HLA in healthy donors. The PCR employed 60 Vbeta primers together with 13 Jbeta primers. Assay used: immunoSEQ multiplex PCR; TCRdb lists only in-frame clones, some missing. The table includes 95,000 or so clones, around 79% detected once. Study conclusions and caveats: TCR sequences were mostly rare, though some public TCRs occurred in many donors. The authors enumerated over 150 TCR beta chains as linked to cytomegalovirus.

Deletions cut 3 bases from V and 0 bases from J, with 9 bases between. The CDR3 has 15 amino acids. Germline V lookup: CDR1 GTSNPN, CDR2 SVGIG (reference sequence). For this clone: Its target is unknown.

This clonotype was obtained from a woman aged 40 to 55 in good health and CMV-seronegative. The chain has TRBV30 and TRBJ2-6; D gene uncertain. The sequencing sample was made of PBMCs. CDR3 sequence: CAWREWSSGANVLTF. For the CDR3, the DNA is TGTGCCTGGAGGGAGTGGAGCTCTGGGGCCAACGTCCTGACTTTC.